These 10 T cell receptor beta chains came from one sample sequenced in a study of shared clonotypes between healthy human individuals. Assay: immunoSEQ multiplex PCR; the TCRdb copy retains only in-frame clones and omits some. The profile shows about 710,000 clones, around three quarters of them singletons. The sample was memory CD4+ T cells sorted from blood. Subset given: CD45RA-negative fraction. The origin of the receptors is a woman aged 30 to 39 in good health.

The rearrangement uses TRBV6-1 and TRBJ2-7; D perhaps matches TRBD2 (6 bases). Between the trimmed V and J ends, which lost 0 bases and 2 bases, there was a span of 11 bases. CDR3 size: 15 residues. CDR1 MNHNS and CDR2 SASEGT come from the germline V gene. The CDR3 protein is CASSEARTTTYEQYF. As DNA, the CDR3 is TGTGCCAGCAGTGAAGCAAGGACTACCACCTACGAGCAGTACTTC.

The V and J genes are TRBV19 and TRBJ2-7; perhaps TRBD1 as D (5 bases). V was shortened by 6 bases and J by 5 bases, with 11 bases between the two germline ends. Germline-derived CDR1 and CDR2 are LNHDA and SQIVND (reference sequence). This CDR3 has 12 amino acids. DNA of the CDR3: TGTGCCAGTAGGAACAGGAACCACGAGCAGTACTTC. Its protein is CASRNRNHEQYF. The entire variable domain, with the rest obtained from reference TRBV19 and TRBJ2-7, is as follows: DGGITQSPKYLFRKEGQNVTLSCEQNLNHDAMYWYRQDPGQGLRLIYYSQIVNDFQKGDIAEGYSVSREKKESFPLTVTSAQKNPTAFYLCASRNRNHEQYFGPGTRLTVT.

This clone was recorded a few times. The V gene is TRBV2, the J gene TRBJ2-3, with 7 bases aligning to TRBD2. The CDR3 covers 12 residues. The V and J ends lost 3 bases and 10 bases, in that order; junction bases with no gene match: 4. Germline values: CDR1 SNHLY, CDR2 FYNNEI. CDR3 in DNA: TGTGCCAGCAGTGATCGCGGGGGATCGCAGTATTTT. This gives the protein CASSDRGGSQYF.

This clone was seen only once. The V call is TRBV10-1, the J call TRBJ2-3; D gene ambiguous. The CDR3 spans 11 residues. The ends were cut back, 4 bases at V and 6 bases at J, with 5 bases in the middle. In germline, CDR1 is WNHNN, CDR2 SYGVQD (reference sequence). CDR3 in DNA: TGCGCCAGCAGTGTCGGGGATACGCAGTATTTT. Translating it yields CASSVGDTQYF.

This clone was detected once. The V call is TRBV5-1, the J call TRBJ2-7, with TRBD2 as a possible D gene (6 bases). The length of the CDR3 is 15 residues. Germline V CDR1 and CDR2: SGHRS, YFSETQ. V lost 0 bases and J 3 bases, leaving 13 bases between the germline ends. CDR3 sequence: CASSLDPGEVYEQYF. Here the CDR3 DNA reads TGCGCCAGCAGCTTGGATCCGGGAGAGGTCTACGAGCAGTACTTC.

The rearrangement joins TRBV7-8 to TRBJ2-1; 7 bases agree with TRBD1. From germline, CDR1 is SGHVS and CDR2 FQNEAQ. This CDR3 is built from 13 residues. With V trimmed by 7 bases and J by 9 bases, 9 bases remained unmatched. The CDR3 DNA follows: TGTGCCAGCACCTCCGACAGGGTCGGTGAGCAGTTCTTC. This translates into CASTSDRVGEQFF.

DNA for the CDR3: TGTGCCAGCAGCTTAGCGGAGGGGGGGACGACCCAGTACTTC. Translated, it gives CASSLAEGGTTQYF. This chain links TRBV7-9 with TRBJ2-5, with D maybe TRBD2 (7 bases). Germline values: CDR1 SEHNR, CDR2 FQNEAQ (reference sequence). The CDR3 length is 14 residues. Trimming pared 0 bases from V and 7 bases from J, leaving 12 bases between.

To note about this clone: The identical CDR3 is also encoded by other nucleotide sequences in the sample. V usage is TRBV10-3 and J usage is TRBJ1-5; 11 bases match TRBD1. Trimming at V came to 6 bases and at J to 4 bases, leaving 2 bases not matched to a gene. CDR3 length: 14 amino acids. The germline gives CDR1 ENHRY, CDR2 SYGVKD. The CDR3 region is CAIRGQGGNQPQHF. Here the CDR3 DNA reads TGTGCCATCAGGGGACAGGGGGGGAATCAGCCCCAGCATTTT.

The CDR3 sequence is CASSRSGTYKETQYF. In nucleotides, the CDR3 is TGTGCCAGCAGTCGCTCAGGGACCTACAAAGAGACCCAGTACTTC. The genes are TRBV27 and TRBJ2-5; possibly TRBD1 or TRBD2 for D (5 bases each). The V end was cut by 5 bases, the J end by 3 bases, with 16 bases between. CDR1 is MNHEY and CDR2 is SMNVEV in the germline V gene (reference sequence). The CDR3 has 15 residues.

V gene TRBV7-2 combines with J gene TRBJ2-1; weak D call: TRBD2 (5 bases). V lost 2 bases to trimming and J lost 5 bases, with 13 bases between them. The CDR3 has 15 amino acids. Looked up from germline, CDR1 is SGHTA and CDR2 is FQGNSA. The CDR3 nucleotides are TGTGCCAGCAGCTTAACCCGGACTTACAACAATGAGCAGTTCTTC. Protein sequence: CASSLTRTYNNEQFF.